Each of the 32 T cell receptor beta chains below was sequenced from the same sample in a study of vaccination and CD4 T cells after COVID-19. Cultured CD4+ T-cell DNA underwent Oncomine TCR Beta short-read sequencing. TCRdb called the PCR reads again in MiXCR, with one record for every CDR3 protein. The sample has about 14,000 distinct CDR3 sequences, 50% to 65% seen once. Regarding treatment: roughly nine-day PBMC culture with coronavirus spike peptide pools or control peptides (ViraFEST assay). These receptors' targets are unknown. The starting material was CD4+ T cells from blood, cultured in vitro, obtained before SARS-CoV-2 vaccination. The receptor set was obtained from a human donor who had recovered from COVID-19.

The chain combines TRBV5-1 with TRBJ2-4; the D is unclear. CDR3 size: 13 residues. Looked up from germline, CDR1 is SGHRS and CDR2 is YFSETQ. Trimming cost V 7 bases and J 1 base, with 9 bases left between them. CDR3 loop: CASRVGAKNIQYF. The CDR3, as DNA: TGCGCCAGCCGGGTGGGTGCCAAAAACATTCAGTACTTC.

The chain couples TRBV28 to TRBJ1-5; tentative D call: TRBD1 (6 bases). With 1 base removed from V and 11 bases from J, the gap between germline ends came to 21 bases. This CDR3 region has 16 residues. Germline CDR1 reads MDHEN; CDR2 reads SYDVKM. The chain's CDR3 is CASSLFVSGGRRAQHF. CDR3 nucleotide sequence: TGTGCCAGCAGTTTATTTGTTTCGGGGGGCCGCCGAGCCCAGCATTTT.

The genes are TRBV30 and TRBJ1-5, with D possibly being TRBD1 (5 bases). The V gene lost 2 bases and the J gene lost 4 bases, with 9 bases spanning the gap. Germline-derived CDR1 and CDR2 are GTSNPN and SVGIG (reference sequence). The CDR3 runs to 13 residues. DNA of the CDR3: TGTGCCTGGAGTAGCGGGGCTAATCAGCCCCAGCATTTT. Residues: CAWSSGANQPQHF. Drawing the rest from reference TRBV30 and TRBJ1-5, the complete variable domain is SQTIHQWPATLVQPVGSPLSLECTVEGTSNPNLYWYRQAAGRGLQLLFYSVGIGQISSEVPQNLSASRPQDRQFILSSKKLLLSDSGFYLCAWSSGANQPQHFGDGTRLSIL.

V gene TRBV20-1 combines with J gene TRBJ2-7, with D tentatively TRBD1 (5 bases). The V gene lost 0 bases and the J gene lost 1 base, with 19 bases spanning the gap. Germline-derived CDR1 and CDR2 are DFQATT and SNEGSKA (reference sequence). This CDR3 contains 17 residues. The DNA of the CDR3 is TGCAGTGCTAGAGATCTCACATCGGACACCCGGTCCTACGAGCAGTACTTC. Translated, it gives CSARDLTSDTRSYEQYF.

This clonotype was seen a few times. The chain is built from TRBV7-3 and TRBJ2-3, with a tentative D call TRBD2 (5 bases). Germline CDR1 is SGHTA and CDR2 is FQGTGA. The CDR3 spans 16 residues. Between the trimmed V and J ends, which lost 0 bases and 4 bases, there was a span of 14 bases. In nucleotides, the CDR3 is TGTGCCAGCAGCTTAACGATCCGGGAACCCGCAGATACGCAGTATTTT. Encoded protein: CASSLTIREPADTQYF.

V usage is TRBV6-1 and J usage is TRBJ2-7; possibly TRBD1 or TRBD2 for D (5 bases each). This CDR3 spans 15 amino acids. V lost 3 bases and J 2 bases, leaving 14 bases between the germline ends. Germline CDR1 and CDR2: MNHNS and SASEGT. Here the CDR3 reads CASSERGGTAYEQYF. The CDR3 coding sequence is TGTGCCAGCAGTGAGCGTGGGGGAACTGCCTACGAGCAGTACTTC.

This clonotype occurred a few times. This sequence joins TRBV6-5 and TRBJ1-1; tentative D call: TRBD1 (6 bases). Germline CDR1 reads MNHEY; CDR2 reads SVGAGI. The CDR3 loop spans 15 amino acids. The V and J ends lost 2 bases and 10 bases respectively, with 20 bases between them. The CDR3 reads CASSYLPGQGRGAFF. The CDR3 DNA sequence: TGTGCCAGCAGTTACCTTCCGGGGCAGGGGCGGGGAGCTTTCTTT.

V is TRBV6-1 and J is TRBJ1-5, with D perhaps matching TRBD1 (5 bases). The CDR3 is 16 residues long. Looked up from germline, CDR1 is MNHNS and CDR2 is SASEGT. V lost 4 bases, J lost 0 bases, and 13 bases lay in between. The CDR3 coding sequence is TGTGCCAGCAGTGCCCGGGACGGCTATAGCAATCAGCCCCAGCATTTT. It is translated as CASSARDGYSNQPQHF.

The chain combines TRBV19 with TRBJ2-1, with 9 bases that match TRBD1. CDR3 length: 15 amino acids. V shed 5 bases, J shed 2 bases, and the junction held 4 bases outside the gene matches. Germline CDR1 and CDR2: LNHDA and SQIVND (reference sequence). The CDR3 bases are TGTGCCAGTAGTGACCGACAGGGGGCCTACAATGAGCAGTTCTTC. Amino acid sequence: CASSDRQGAYNEQFF.

The rearrangement joins TRBV28 to TRBJ2-1, with a tentative D call TRBD1 (5 bases). Trimming stripped 2 bases from V and 7 bases from J, with 12 bases between. The CDR3 loop spans 14 amino acids. The germline V gene has CDR1 MDHEN and CDR2 SYDVKM. The CDR3 loop is CASSLVQGRNEQFF. Written as DNA, the CDR3 is TGTGCCAGCAGTTTAGTTCAGGGAAGGAATGAGCAGTTCTTC.

This clonotype was seen more than once but under ten times. This chain uses TRBV14 with TRBJ2-1, with D perhaps TRBD1 (5 bases). V lost 4 bases, J lost 6 bases, and 13 bases lay in between. Germline V gives CDR1 SGHDN, CDR2 FVKESK. CDR3 length: 14 residues. CDR3 protein: CASSRDIRGNEQFF. The CDR3, as DNA: TGTGCCAGCAGCCGCGACATAAGGGGCAATGAGCAGTTCTTC.

This chain uses TRBV19 with TRBJ1-2, with D possibly TRBD1 on 6 matching bases. CDR3 length equals 13 residues. V gave up 5 bases and J gave up 4 bases, with 11 bases separating them. Germline loops: CDR1 LNHDA, CDR2 SQIVND (reference sequence). In nucleotides, the CDR3 is TGTGCCAGTAGTCCGACAGGCTTCTATGGCTACACCTTC. This sequence encodes CASSPTGFYGYTF. The complete variable domain, with remaining parts taken from reference TRBV19 and TRBJ1-2, reads DGGITQSPKYLFRKEGQNVTLSCEQNLNHDAMYWYRQDPGQGLRLIYYSQIVNDFQKGDIAEGYSVSREKKESFPLTVTSAQKNPTAFYLCASSPTGFYGYTFGSGTRLTVV.

This clonotype was counted only a few times. The genes are TRBV28 and TRBJ1-1; D is unclear. Trimming took 3 bases from V and 1 from J, leaving 12 bases between them. The CDR3 loop spans 15 amino acids. Germline loops: CDR1 MDHEN, CDR2 SYDVKM. The CDR3 loop is CASSFPSTGNTEAFF. Written as DNA, the CDR3 is TGTGCCAGCAGTTTCCCATCTACCGGGAACACTGAAGCTTTCTTT. The complete variable domain, with remaining parts taken from reference TRBV28 and TRBJ1-1, reads DVKVTQSSRYLVKRTGEKVFLECVQDMDHENMFWYRQDPGLGLRLIYFSYDVKMKEKGDIPEGYSVSREKKERFSLILESASTNQTSMYLCASSFPSTGNTEAFFGQGTRLTVV.

V usage is TRBV24-1 and J usage is TRBJ2-3; 7 bases align to TRBD1. V lost 9 bases, J lost 2 bases, and 7 bases stayed unmatched. CDR3 length: 14 residues. Per germline, CDR1 KGHDR and CDR2 SFDVKD. CDR3 DNA: TGTGCCACCCAAACAGGGGCCTCCACAGATACGCAGTATTTT. It yields the protein CATQTGASTDTQYF.

The chain links TRBV6-1 to TRBJ2-1; D remains ambiguous. Deletions cut 6 bases from V and 5 bases from J, with 11 bases between. This CDR3 contains 13 residues. Germline loops: CDR1 MNHNS, CDR2 SASEGT. The CDR3 reads CASRSGKDNEQFF. The CDR3 nucleotides are TGTGCCAGCAGAAGTGGAAAAGACAATGAGCAGTTCTTC.

This chain connects TRBV7-2 to TRBJ1-1; tentatively, D is TRBD1 (5 bases). The V and J ends lost 2 bases and 3 bases respectively, with 7 bases between them. The CDR3 spans 13 residues. Germline V lookup: CDR1 SGHTA, CDR2 FQGNSA. The CDR3 loop is CASSLNRHTEAFF. The CDR3 DNA is TGTGCCAGCAGCTTAAACAGGCACACTGAAGCTTTCTTT.

The chain is built from TRBV6-2 or TRBV6-3 and TRBJ2-4; D is undetermined. Trimming shortened V by 5 bases and J by 7 bases, and 9 bases separated the two germline ends. CDR1 and CDR2 from the germline V gene are MNHEY and SVGEGT. This CDR3 is built from 12 residues. CDR3 sequence reads: CASSPERNIQYF. The DNA for the CDR3 is TGTGCCAGCAGTCCGGAGAGGAACATTCAGTACTTC.

V and J are TRBV30 and TRBJ2-3, with D perhaps matching TRBD2 (6 bases). Looked up from germline, CDR1 is GTSNPN and CDR2 is SVGIG (reference sequence). V was pared by 3 bases and J by 5 bases, with 6 bases between. CDR3 length equals 11 residues. Written as DNA, the CDR3 is TGTGCCTGGAGCGGGAGAGATACGCAGTATTTT. Residues: CAWSGRDTQYF.

This clonotype was recorded a few times. The chain combines TRBV6-1 with TRBJ2-3; D perhaps matches TRBD1 (5 bases). CDR1 is MNHNS, CDR2 SASEGT, per germline. The V end lost 6 bases, the J end lost 0 bases, and 7 bases lay between the germline ends. The CDR3 runs to 13 residues. The DNA of the CDR3 is TGTGCCAGCAGAAGACAGAGCACAGATACGCAGTATTTT. This encodes CASRRQSTDTQYF.

The table lists this clonotype with a few counts. This chain uses TRBV6-1 with TRBJ2-7; D remains ambiguous. Per germline, CDR1 MNHNS and CDR2 SASEGT. Trimming shortened V by 7 bases and J by 2 bases, and 15 bases separated the two germline ends. The CDR3 length is 14 residues. The CDR3 DNA is TGTGCCAGCAAAGGGTTTGGCCCTACCTACGAGCAGTACTTC. It yields the protein CASKGFGPTYEQYF.

The chain carries TRBV4-2 and TRBJ2-6; the D is unclear. The CDR3 loop spans 18 amino acids. Germline CDR1 and CDR2: LGHNA and YNFKEQ. V lost 0 bases to trimming and J lost 4 bases, with 16 bases between them. DNA of the CDR3: TGTGCCAGCAGCCAAGAGGCGGCCCAAGCGTCCGGGGCCAACGTCCTGACTTTC. Translation gives CASSQEAAQASGANVLTF.

This rearrangement joins TRBV19 to TRBJ1-5, with D perhaps matching TRBD1 (6 bases). V lost 5 bases to trimming and J lost 11 bases, with 19 bases between them. The germline V gene has CDR1 LNHDA and CDR2 SQIVND (reference sequence). This CDR3 spans 14 amino acids. The CDR3 DNA reads TGTGCCAGTAGTCCAGGGACACCCCCGGCGGCCCAGCATTTT. It translates to CASSPGTPPAAQHF.

The chain combines TRBV5-1 with TRBJ2-7; 7 bases are shared with TRBD1. Germline V gene sequence: CDR1 SGHRS, CDR2 YFSETQ. This CDR3 contains 15 residues. Trimming cost V 0 bases and J 1 base; bases outside gene matches: 4. Written as DNA, the CDR3 is TGCGCCAGCAGCTTGGAAGGACAGGAGTCCTACGAGCAGTACTTC. Translated, it gives CASSLEGQESYEQYF.

This chain links TRBV20-1 with TRBJ2-4; the D is unclear. The CDR3 consists of 11 residues. Germline loops: CDR1 DFQATT, CDR2 SNEGSKA (reference sequence). The ends were cut back, 1 base at V and 8 bases at J, with 6 bases in the middle. In DNA, the CDR3 is TGCAGTGCTAGAGCGGTACACATTCAGTACTTC. Translated: CSARAVHIQYF.

V and J are TRBV5-1 and TRBJ2-7; D may be TRBD1 or TRBD2 (5 bases each). Germline V gene data show CDR1 as SGHRS and CDR2 as YFSETQ. The CDR3 is made up of 14 amino acids. V was pared by 0 bases and J by 2 bases, with 9 bases between. The CDR3 loop is CASSLAWGPYEQYF. The CDR3 nucleotides are TGCGCCAGCAGCTTGGCCTGGGGACCCTACGAGCAGTACTTC.

The V and J genes are TRBV6-5 and TRBJ1-5; D unresolved. The CDR3 totals 17 residues. Germline loops: CDR1 MNHEY, CDR2 SVGAGI. V was clipped by 0 bases and J by 3 bases, with 15 bases between them. CDR3 coding DNA: TGTGCCAGCAGTTACTCGATGAGTAAGGATTCCAATCAGCCCCAGCATTTT. This gives the protein CASSYSMSKDSNQPQHF.

The chain has TRBV19 and TRBJ1-1; perhaps TRBD1 as D (6 bases). The germline gives CDR1 LNHDA, CDR2 SQIVND (reference sequence). Deletions cut 1 base from V and 5 bases from J, with 17 bases between. This CDR3 has 16 amino acids. The CDR3 here is CASSIAGARTRTEAFF. CDR3 DNA sequence: TGTGCCAGTAGTATAGCGGGGGCGCGAACGAGAACTGAAGCTTTCTTT.

The CDR3 reads CASSLDRDSQPQHF. The CDR3, as DNA: TGTGCCAGCAGCTTGGACAGGGACTCTCAGCCCCAGCATTTT. This chain connects TRBV5-4 to TRBJ1-5; TRBD1 might be the D (6 bases). Germline loops: CDR1 SGHNT, CDR2 YYREEE (reference sequence). The germline V and J ends were trimmed by 0 bases and 6 bases, with 10 bases remaining between them. This CDR3 is 14 amino acids long.

The chain combines TRBV7-2 with TRBJ2-3, with TRBD1 matching 7 bases. This CDR3 is 15 amino acids long. The ends lost 4 bases at V and 1 base at J; junction bases unmatched: 5. Germline-derived CDR1 and CDR2 are SGHTA and FQGNSA. The CDR3 region has the DNA TGTGCCAGCAGCTCACAGGGGATACGCACAGATACGCAGTATTTT. Its protein is CASSSQGIRTDTQYF.

The genes are TRBV20-1 and TRBJ1-1; D might be TRBD1 (6 bases). Trimming cost V 1 base and J 6 bases, with 15 bases left between them. Germline values: CDR1 DFQATT, CDR2 SNEGSKA (reference sequence). This CDR3 comprises 14 residues. For the CDR3, the DNA is TGCAGTGCTAGAGTTCGGGGGGCGAGGGCTGAAGCTTTCTTT. Protein sequence: CSARVRGARAEAFF.

This clonotype occurred a few times. V and J are TRBV29-1 and TRBJ2-7; D is unclear. This CDR3 has 13 amino acids. Trimming cost V 4 bases and J 5 bases, with 15 bases left between them. Germline-derived CDR1 and CDR2 are SQVTM and ANQGSEA. The CDR3 region has the DNA TGCAGCGTTGTCTTGCAGGCTCAGCACGAGCAGTACTTC. This gives the protein CSVVLQAQHEQYF.

The J gene is TRBJ2-1, the V gene TRBV7-3, with 9 bases lining up with TRBD1. V lost 5 bases to trimming and J lost 6 bases; unmatched junction nucleotides: 8. Germline lookup yields CDR1 SGHTA and CDR2 FQGTGA. CDR3 size: 15 residues. CDR3 bases: TGTGCCAGCAGCCCGGGACAGGGCTTAGGCAATGAGCAGTTCTTC. Protein: CASSPGQGLGNEQFF.